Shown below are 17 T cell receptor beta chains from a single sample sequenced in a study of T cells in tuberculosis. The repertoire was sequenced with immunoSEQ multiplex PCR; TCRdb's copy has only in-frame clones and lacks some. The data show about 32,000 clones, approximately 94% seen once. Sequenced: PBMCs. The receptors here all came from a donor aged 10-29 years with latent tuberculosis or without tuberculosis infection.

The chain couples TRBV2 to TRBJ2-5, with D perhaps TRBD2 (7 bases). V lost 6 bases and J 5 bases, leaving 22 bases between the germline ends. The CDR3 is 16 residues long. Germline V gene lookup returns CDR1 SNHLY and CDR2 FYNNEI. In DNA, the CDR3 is TGTGCCAGCAGGGCCCCCGTCGGGGGGCTGAGGGAGACCCAGTACTTC. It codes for CASRAPVGGLRETQYF. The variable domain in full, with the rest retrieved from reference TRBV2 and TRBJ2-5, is EPEVTQTPSHQVTQMGQEVILRCVPISNHLYFYWYRQILGQKVEFLVSFYNNEISEKSEIFDDQFSVERPDGSNFTLKIRSTKLEDSAMYFCASRAPVGGLRETQYFGPGTRLLVL.

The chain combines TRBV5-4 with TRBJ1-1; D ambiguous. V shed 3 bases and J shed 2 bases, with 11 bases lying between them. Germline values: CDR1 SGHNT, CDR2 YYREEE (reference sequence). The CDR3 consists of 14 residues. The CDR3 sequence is CASSSYGVNTEAFF. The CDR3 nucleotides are TGTGCCAGCAGCTCATACGGGGTTAACACTGAAGCTTTCTTT.

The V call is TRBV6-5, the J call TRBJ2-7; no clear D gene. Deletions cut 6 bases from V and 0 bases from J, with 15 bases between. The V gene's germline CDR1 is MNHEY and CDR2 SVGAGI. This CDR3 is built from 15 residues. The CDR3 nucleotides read TGTGCCAGCAGGCGCCGATACGGTAGCTCCTACGAGCAGTACTTC. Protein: CASRRRYGSSYEQYF.

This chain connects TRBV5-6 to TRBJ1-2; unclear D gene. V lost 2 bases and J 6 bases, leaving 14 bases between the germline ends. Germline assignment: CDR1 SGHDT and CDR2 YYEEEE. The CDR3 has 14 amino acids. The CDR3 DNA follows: TGTGCCAGCAGCTTTTTTTCGGAGTTAGATGGCTACACCTTC. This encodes CASSFFSELDGYTF.

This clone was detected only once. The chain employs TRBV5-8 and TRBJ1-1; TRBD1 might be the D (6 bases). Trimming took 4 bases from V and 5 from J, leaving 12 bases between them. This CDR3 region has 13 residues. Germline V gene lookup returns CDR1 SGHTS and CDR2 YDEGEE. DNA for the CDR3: TGTGCCAGCAGCAAGAACAGGGAAACTGAAGCTTTCTTT. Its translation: CASSKNRETEAFF.

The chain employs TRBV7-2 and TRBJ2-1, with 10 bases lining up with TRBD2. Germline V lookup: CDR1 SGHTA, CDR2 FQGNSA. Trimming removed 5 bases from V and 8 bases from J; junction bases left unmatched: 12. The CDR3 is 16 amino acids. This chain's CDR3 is CASSQSGLAGADEQFF. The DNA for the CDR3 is TGTGCCAGCAGCCAAAGTGGCCTAGCGGGAGCCGATGAGCAGTTCTTC. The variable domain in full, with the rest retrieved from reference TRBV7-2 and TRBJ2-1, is GAGVSQSPSNKVTEKGKDVELRCDPISGHTALYWYRQSLGQGLEFLIYFQGNSAPDKSGLPSDRFSAERTGGSVSTLTIQRTQQEDSAVYLCASSQSGLAGADEQFFGPGTRLTVL.

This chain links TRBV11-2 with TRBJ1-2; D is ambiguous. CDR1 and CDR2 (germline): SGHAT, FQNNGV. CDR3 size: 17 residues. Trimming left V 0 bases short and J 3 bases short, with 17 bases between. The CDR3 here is CASSLDPDTGLYYGYTF. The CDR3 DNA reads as TGTGCCAGCAGCTTAGACCCCGACACCGGTTTGTACTATGGCTACACCTTC.

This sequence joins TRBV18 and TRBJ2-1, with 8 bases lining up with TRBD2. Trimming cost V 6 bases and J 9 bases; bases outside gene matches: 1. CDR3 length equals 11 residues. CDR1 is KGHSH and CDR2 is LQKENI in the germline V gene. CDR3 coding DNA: TGTGCCAGCTCTCGGGGGGGTGAGCAGTTCTTC. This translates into CASSRGGEQFF.

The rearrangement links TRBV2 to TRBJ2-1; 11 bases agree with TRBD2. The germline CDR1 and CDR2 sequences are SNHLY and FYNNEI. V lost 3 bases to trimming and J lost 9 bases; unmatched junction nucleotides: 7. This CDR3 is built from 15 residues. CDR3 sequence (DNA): TGTGCCAGCAGTGAGATAGCGGGAGGGAAGAGTGAGCAGTTCTTC. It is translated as CASSEIAGGKSEQFF.

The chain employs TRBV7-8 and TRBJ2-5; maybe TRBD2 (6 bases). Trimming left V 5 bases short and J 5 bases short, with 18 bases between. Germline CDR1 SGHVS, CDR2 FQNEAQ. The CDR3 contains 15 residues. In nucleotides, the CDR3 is TGTGCCAGCAGCCTGCCCGAGGCGGGGCCCGAGACCCAGTACTTC. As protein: CASSLPEAGPETQYF.

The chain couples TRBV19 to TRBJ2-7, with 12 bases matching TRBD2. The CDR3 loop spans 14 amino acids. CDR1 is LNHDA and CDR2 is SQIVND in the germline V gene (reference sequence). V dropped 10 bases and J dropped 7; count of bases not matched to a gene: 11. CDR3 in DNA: TGTGCCACCAGGAGACTAGCGGGAGAGGAAGAGCAGTACTTC. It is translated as CATRRLAGEEEQYF. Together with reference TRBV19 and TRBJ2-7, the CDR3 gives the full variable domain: DGGITQSPKYLFRKEGQNVTLSCEQNLNHDAMYWYRQDPGQGLRLIYYSQIVNDFQKGDIAEGYSVSREKKESFPLTVTSAQKNPTAFYLCATRRLAGEEEQYFGPGTRLTVT.

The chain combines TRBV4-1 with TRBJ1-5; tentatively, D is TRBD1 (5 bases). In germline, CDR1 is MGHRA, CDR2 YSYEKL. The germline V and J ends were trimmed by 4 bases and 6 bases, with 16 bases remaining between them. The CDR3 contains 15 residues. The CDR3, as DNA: TGCGCCAGCAGCCCCCGACTCGGGGGTCTTCAGCCCCAGCATTTT. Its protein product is CASSPRLGGLQPQHF.

In DNA, the CDR3 is TGTGCCAGCTCACCACCCAGGACAGGGGGTTCTCACTATGGCTACACCTTC. This encodes CASSPPRTGGSHYGYTF. The chain carries TRBV18 and TRBJ1-2; TRBD1 matches at 10 bases. The CDR3 extends over 17 amino acids. Germline loops: CDR1 KGHSH, CDR2 LQKENI. Trimming took 0 bases from V and 3 from J; bases not matched to a gene: 7.

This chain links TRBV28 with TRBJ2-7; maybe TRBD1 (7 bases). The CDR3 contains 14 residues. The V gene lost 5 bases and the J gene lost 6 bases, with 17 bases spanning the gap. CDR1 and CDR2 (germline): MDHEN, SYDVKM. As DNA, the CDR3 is TGTGCCAGCAGTCTCCTAGTCCAGGGGGGCGAGCAGTACTTC. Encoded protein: CASSLLVQGGEQYF. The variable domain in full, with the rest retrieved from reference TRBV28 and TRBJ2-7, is DVKVTQSSRYLVKRTGEKVFLECVQDMDHENMFWYRQDPGLGLRLIYFSYDVKMKEKGDIPEGYSVSREKKERFSLILESASTNQTSMYLCASSLLVQGGEQYFGPGTRLTVT.

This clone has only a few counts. CDR3 sequence reads: CASSFQSNTGELFF. Written as DNA, the CDR3 is TGTGCCAGCAGCTTCCAGTCGAACACCGGGGAGCTGTTTTTT. The genes are TRBV7-2 and TRBJ2-2; D gene uncertain. CDR1 and CDR2 (germline): SGHTA, FQGNSA. The CDR3 has 14 amino acids. Trimming took 3 bases from V and 0 from J, leaving 5 bases between them.

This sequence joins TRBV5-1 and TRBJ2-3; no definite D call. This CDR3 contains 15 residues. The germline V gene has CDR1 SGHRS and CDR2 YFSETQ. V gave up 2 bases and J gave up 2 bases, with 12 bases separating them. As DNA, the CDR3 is TGCGCCAGCAGCTTTAACTCCCCATCCACAGATACGCAGTATTTT. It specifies CASSFNSPSTDTQYF.

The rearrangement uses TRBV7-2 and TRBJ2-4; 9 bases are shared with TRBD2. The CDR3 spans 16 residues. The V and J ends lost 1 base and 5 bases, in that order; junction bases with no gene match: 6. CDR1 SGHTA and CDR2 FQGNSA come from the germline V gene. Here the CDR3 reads CASSLVGGRAQNIQYF. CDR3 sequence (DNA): TGTGCCAGCAGCTTAGTGGGCGGGAGGGCCCAAAACATTCAGTACTTC. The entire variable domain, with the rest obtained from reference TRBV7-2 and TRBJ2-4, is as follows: GAGVSQSPSNKVTEKGKDVELRCDPISGHTALYWYRQSLGQGLEFLIYFQGNSAPDKSGLPSDRFSAERTGGSVSTLTIQRTQQEDSAVYLCASSLVGGRAQNIQYFGAGTRLSVL.